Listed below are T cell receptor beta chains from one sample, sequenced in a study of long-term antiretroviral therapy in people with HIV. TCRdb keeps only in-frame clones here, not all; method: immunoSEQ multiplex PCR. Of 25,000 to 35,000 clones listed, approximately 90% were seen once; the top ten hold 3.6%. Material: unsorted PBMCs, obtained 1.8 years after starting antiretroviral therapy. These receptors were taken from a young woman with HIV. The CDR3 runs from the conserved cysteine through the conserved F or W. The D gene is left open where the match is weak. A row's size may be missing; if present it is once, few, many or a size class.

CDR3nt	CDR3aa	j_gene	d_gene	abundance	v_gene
TGTGCCAGCAGCTTACTTAATCGGGCAGATACGCAGTATTTT	CASSLLNRADTQYF	TRBJ2-3	NA	NA	TRBV7-9
TGTGCCAGTAGTATCTCAGTAGCGCATAATGAAAAACTGTTTTTT	CASSISVAHNEKLFF	TRBJ1-4	NA	few	TRBV19
TGTGCCAGTAGGGCAGGGGCTAGCGGCACCTACGAGCAGTACTTC	CASRAGASGTYEQYF	TRBJ2-7	NA	NA	TRBV19
TGTGCCAGCAGCCCATCCACTGGGGGGGTATACGAGCAGTACTTC	CASSPSTGGVYEQYF	TRBJ2-7	TRBD2	NA	TRBV5-5
TGTGCCAGCAGTCTCGGACCCAGGGCTATCGAAGAAAAACTGTTTTTT	CASSLGPRAIEEKLFF	TRBJ1-4	NA	NA	TRBV28
TGTGCCAGTAGCTCTAATTTCGGACAGGGGGGCAATCAGCCCCAGCATTTT	CASSSNFGQGGNQPQHF	TRBJ1-5	TRBD1	NA	TRBV19
TGTGCCAGCTCACGCTCCGGGACAGCTACCTACAATGAGCAGTTCTTC	CASSRSGTATYNEQFF	TRBJ2-1	TRBD1	NA	TRBV18
TGTGCCAGCAGTTTCGCGGGTCACGGCACTGAAGCTTTCTTT	CASSFAGHGTEAFF	TRBJ1-1	NA	NA	TRBV28
TGTGCCAGCAGCCCTGGACAGGGCCCTTCCTACGAGCAGTACTTC	CASSPGQGPSYEQYF	TRBJ2-7	TRBD1	medium-sized	TRBV7-8
TGCAGCGTTACTGGGACTAGCGGGCATACCTACGAGCAGTACTTC	CSVTGTSGHTYEQYF	TRBJ2-7	TRBD2	NA	TRBV29-1
TGTGCCAGCTCACCATTAACAGGGGGAATCTACAATGAGCAGTTCTTC	CASSPLTGGIYNEQFF	TRBJ2-1	TRBD1	NA	TRBV18
TGTGCCAGCAGCTTCCACCGAAATAGCAATCAGCCCCAGCATTTT	CASSFHRNSNQPQHF	TRBJ1-5	NA	NA	TRBV27
TGTGCCAGCAGCGCCCTCGGGGGGGACCCCAGAAATGAGCAGTTCTTC	CASSALGGDPRNEQFF	TRBJ2-1	TRBD2	NA	TRBV9
TGTGCCAGCAGCTTAGGAGCAAACACTGAAGCTTTCTTT	CASSLGANTEAFF	TRBJ1-1	NA	NA	TRBV7-2
TGTGCCAGCAGTTTATATCGCTCGGCAGGGATTGAAGCTTTCTTT	CASSLYRSAGIEAFF	TRBJ1-1	NA	NA	TRBV27
TGTGCCAGCAGCCAGGGGGGGGACAGTGCCTACGAGCAGTACTTC	CASSQGGDSAYEQYF	TRBJ2-7	NA	NA	TRBV13
TGTGCCAGCAGTCCGCGACCGGACAGATACACCGGGGAGCTGTTTTTT	CASSPRPDRYTGELFF	TRBJ2-2	NA	few	TRBV27
TGTGCCAGCAGTTTAATCTCCAGAGGGGGCTACACCTTC	CASSLISRGGYTF	TRBJ1-2	NA	NA	TRBV27
TGTGCCAGCAACAAGGAGGCACAACAGAATGAGCAGTTCTTC	CASNKEAQQNEQFF	TRBJ2-1	NA	NA	TRBV9
TGTGCCAGCAGTACCCGACCAGACAGTCCCTTAACCTACGAGCAGTACTTC	CASSTRPDSPLTYEQYF	TRBJ2-7	NA	NA	TRBV28
TGTGCCAGCAGTAGAAGCGGGTGGAACACCGGGGAGCTGTTTTTT	CASSRSGWNTGELFF	TRBJ2-2	NA	NA	TRBV27
TGTGCCAGCAGCCGCCTTACTCTAGCGGGGGACCAAGATGGGACCCAGTACTTC	CASSRLTLAGDQDGTQYF	TRBJ2-5	TRBD2	NA	TRBV4-2
TGTGCCAGCAGCGTAGGTGTGGGTTTGTACGAGCAGTACTTC	CASSVGVGLYEQYF	TRBJ2-7	NA	NA	TRBV9
TGTGCCAGCAGCTTAACAGCCGGGAGGGAGACCCAGTACTTC	CASSLTAGRETQYF	TRBJ2-5	TRBD2	NA	TRBV7-3
TGCGCCAGCAGTGAGTCGAAAGGATCCGGGGCCCAGCATTTT	CASSESKGSGAQHF	TRBJ1-5	NA	NA	TRBV10-2
TGTGCCAGCAGTGAAGAAGCGGTAACGGCCTACGAGCAGTACTTC	CASSEEAVTAYEQYF	TRBJ2-7	NA	NA	TRBV2
TGTGCCAGCAGCACCTTGAGTGGGACAGGGGTTTCCAATGAGCAGTTCTTC	CASSTLSGTGVSNEQFF	TRBJ2-1	TRBD1	NA	TRBV7-2
TGTGCCAGCAGCATCAGATTAGGGAATGAGCAGTTCTTC	CASSIRLGNEQFF	TRBJ2-1	NA	NA	TRBV6-5
TGCGCCAGCAGCTTGGGTACCGGGACTAGCTCCTACAATGAGCAGTTCTTC	CASSLGTGTSSYNEQFF	TRBJ2-1	TRBD2	NA	TRBV5-1
TGTGCCAGCAGCGTAGCTATGATGGGACGCGTCTTCTCTGGGGCCAACGTCCTGACTTTC	CASSVAMMGRVFSGANVLTF	TRBJ2-6	NA	NA	TRBV9
TGTGCCACCAGCAGAGATCTAGGGGAGGGCACAGATACGCAGTATTTT	CATSRDLGEGTDTQYF	TRBJ2-3	NA	NA	TRBV15
TGTGCCAGCAGTTACAATGCGGGAGAGAAGGTGAGCGAGCAGTACTTC	CASSYNAGEKVSEQYF	TRBJ2-7	TRBD2	NA	TRBV6-6
TGTGCCAGCAGTTTATCCGGGAGATATACGCAGTATTTT	CASSLSGRYTQYF	TRBJ2-3	NA	NA	TRBV27
TGTGCCAGCAGCTTCGACAACTCCTACAATGAGCAGTTCTTC	CASSFDNSYNEQFF	TRBJ2-1	NA	NA	TRBV5-6
TGCGCCAGCAGCGTGGAAGCCGATATTTATGGCTACACCTTC	CASSVEADIYGYTF	TRBJ1-2	NA	NA	TRBV5-1
TGTGCCAGTAGTAGGCAGGCCACAGATACGCAGTATTTT	CASSRQATDTQYF	TRBJ2-3	NA	NA	TRBV27
TGTGCCAGCTCACTTGATAGCACAGATACGCAGTATTTT	CASSLDSTDTQYF	TRBJ2-3	NA	NA	TRBV18
TGTGCCAGCGGGGTGTGGAACACTGAAGCTTTCTTT	CASGVWNTEAFF	TRBJ1-1	NA	NA	TRBV6-5
TGTGCCAGCAGCGTAGTCGGGCAGGCCTCCACAGATACGCAGTATTTT	CASSVVGQASTDTQYF	TRBJ2-3	NA	NA	TRBV9
TGTGCCATAAATAGCGGGACCTACAATGAGCAGTTCTTC	CAINSGTYNEQFF	TRBJ2-1	TRBD2	NA	TRBV15
TGTGCCAGCAGCCCACAGGGACAGGCCAAAAACATTCAGTACTTC	CASSPQGQAKNIQYF	TRBJ2-4	TRBD1	NA	TRBV9
TGTGCCAGCAGCTTAGATCCCGGGACCTCCTACGAGCAGTACTTC	CASSLDPGTSYEQYF	TRBJ2-7	NA	NA	TRBV11-2
TGTGCCAGCAGAGCCCTGGGACAGGGGGACTACGAGCAGTACTTC	CASRALGQGDYEQYF	TRBJ2-7	TRBD1	NA	TRBV6-5
TGTGCCAGCAGCCAGGGATCTAGGAACAGGGAGTACCAAGAGACCCAGTACTTC	CASSQGSRNREYQETQYF	TRBJ2-5	NA	NA	TRBV7-8
TGTGCCAGCAGTTTAGGAGGTAGCGATCAGCCCCAGCATTTT	CASSLGGSDQPQHF	TRBJ1-5	NA	few	TRBV27